This passage covers 21 T cell receptor beta chains from one sample sequenced in a study of OX40 agonist ivuxolimab in advanced cancers. Generated by immunoSEQ multiplex PCR, the TCRdb table keeps only in-frame clones and is missing some. The sample has about 90,000 clones; approximately 90% are singletons. This material consisted of CD4+ or CD8+ T cells sorted from blood, taken in a trial of the OX40 agonist ivuxolimab. The receptors originated from an adult with an advanced solid tumor such as melanoma, head and neck, liver or kidney cancer.

The chain joins TRBV27 to TRBJ2-1, with unresolved D. From germline, CDR1 is MNHEY and CDR2 SMNVEV (reference sequence). V lost 6 bases and J 3 bases, leaving 3 bases between the germline ends. This CDR3 has 11 amino acids. The CDR3 DNA is TGTGCCAGCAGCCGCTACAATGAGCAGTTCTTC. Its protein is CASSRYNEQFF.

This clone was observed a single time. The V gene is TRBV15, the J gene TRBJ1-2, with 12 bases fitting TRBD1. This CDR3 has 14 amino acids. V was clipped by 6 bases and J by 4 bases; unmatched bases: 3. Germline CDR1 reads LNHNV; CDR2 reads YYDKDF (reference sequence). CDR3 region: CATRGTGGSYGYTF. The CDR3 DNA sequence: TGTGCCACCAGGGGGACAGGGGGCAGCTATGGCTACACCTTC.

CDR3 nucleotide sequence: TGCGCCAGCAGCTACCCCTCCGGGGGTAGGGCTGAGCAGTTCTTC. Protein sequence: CASSYPSGGRAEQFF. The chain combines TRBV5-1 with TRBJ2-1, with D perhaps TRBD2 (6 bases). The CDR3 has 15 residues. Per the germline V gene, CDR1 is SGHRS and CDR2 is YFSETQ. V dropped 3 bases and J dropped 9 bases, with 19 bases sitting between them.

The chain employs TRBV6-5 and TRBJ2-7; no definite D call. This CDR3 comprises 14 residues. Germline V CDR1 and CDR2: MNHEY, SVGAGI. V lost 0 bases to trimming and J lost 2 bases, with 8 bases between them. The CDR3: CASSYSGRPYEQYF. CDR3 DNA sequence: TGTGCCAGCAGTTACTCTGGAAGGCCCTACGAGCAGTACTTC.

The chain joins TRBV6-1 to TRBJ2-3; D is uncertain. The V gene's germline CDR1 is MNHNS and CDR2 SASEGT. The V gene lost 2 bases and the J gene lost 4 bases, with 13 bases spanning the gap. The length of the CDR3 is 15 residues. The CDR3 nucleotides are TGTGCCAGCAGTGAAATAAGGTTTTCTGCAGATACGCAGTATTTT. It specifies CASSEIRFSADTQYF.

The V and J genes are TRBV15 and TRBJ2-2; 9 nucleotides agree with TRBD2. The V and J ends lost 2 bases and 6 bases, in that order; junction bases with no gene match: 4. CDR3 length: 15 amino acids. Germline V CDR1 and CDR2: LNHNV, YYDKDF (reference sequence). The DNA for the CDR3 is TGTGCCACCAGCAGAATCGGGACTAGCCCCGGGGAGCTGTTTTTT. It is translated as CATSRIGTSPGELFF.

The chain carries TRBV6-5 and TRBJ1-2; possibly TRBD1 for D (5 bases). The CDR3 runs to 14 residues. Germline V gene data show CDR1 as MNHEY and CDR2 as SVGAGI. V dropped 0 bases and J dropped 4 bases, with 9 bases sitting between them. The chain's CDR3 is CASSYSPGRYGYTF. CDR3 bases: TGTGCCAGCAGTTACTCGCCAGGGCGCTATGGCTACACCTTC.

The rearrangement uses TRBV28 and TRBJ2-1; D not resolved. V lost 1 base to trimming and J lost 8 bases, with 3 bases between them. The CDR3 length is 11 residues. Germline V gene data show CDR1 as MDHEN and CDR2 as SYDVKM. The CDR3 DNA reads as TGTGCCAGCAGTTTATACCATGAGCAGTTCTTC. This translates into CASSLYHEQFF.

The V gene is TRBV7-6, the J gene TRBJ1-1, with 9 nucleotides matching TRBD1. The germline V gene encodes CDR1 SGHVS and CDR2 FNYEAQ. After removal of 3 bases from V and 1 base from J, the junction contained 3 bases not matched to a gene. The CDR3 spans 15 residues. The CDR3 is CASSFPTGGNTEAFF. DNA of the CDR3: TGTGCCAGCAGCTTTCCGACAGGGGGGAACACTGAAGCTTTCTTT.

J is TRBJ1-1 and V is TRBV10-3, with 10 bases that match TRBD1. In germline, CDR1 is ENHRY, CDR2 SYGVKD. The length of the CDR3 is 15 residues. With V trimmed by 6 bases and J by 3 bases, 7 bases remained unmatched. The CDR3 bases are TGTGCCATCAGAACAAAGACAGGGGGCGACACTGAAGCTTTCTTT. Translated, it gives CAIRTKTGGDTEAFF.

The DNA of the CDR3 is TGTGCCAGCAGCTTAGGAGGGGTTCTAGTCGCCTTGGGAGGCTACACCTTC. This sequence encodes CASSLGGVLVALGGYTF. The genes are TRBV7-9 and TRBJ1-2; possibly TRBD1 for D (5 bases). The ends were cut back, 1 base at V and 8 bases at J, with 23 bases in the middle. There are 17 residues in the CDR3. The germline gives CDR1 SEHNR, CDR2 FQNEAQ (reference sequence). Variable domain in full (rest from reference TRBV7-9 and TRBJ1-2): DTGVSQNPRHKITKRGQNVTFRCDPISEHNRLYWYRQTLGQGPEFLTYFQNEAQLEKSRLLSDRFSAERPKGSFSTLEIQRTEQGDSAMYLCASSLGGVLVALGGYTFGSGTRLTVV.

The V and J genes are TRBV5-4 and TRBJ2-7; the match to TRBD1 covers 10 bases. Germline lookup yields CDR1 SGHNT and CDR2 YYREEE (reference sequence). This CDR3 is 14 amino acids long. J gave up 6 bases and V 4 bases, and 7 bases lay outside the gene matches. The CDR3 DNA reads as TGTGCCAGCAGCCCCCGGGACAGGGGCGGCGAGCAGTACTTC. Protein sequence: CASSPRDRGGEQYF.

The chain joins TRBV6-4 to TRBJ2-1, with TRBD2 matching over 12 bases. CDR3 size: 14 residues. Germline lookup yields CDR1 MRHNA and CDR2 SNTAGT. V lost 6 bases, J lost 10 bases, and 7 bases stayed unmatched. The CDR3 DNA follows: TGTGCCAGCAGCCCGGGACTAGCGGGCCAAGAGCAGTTCTTC. Protein product: CASSPGLAGQEQFF.

The chain combines TRBV9 with TRBJ2-3; TRBD1 might be the D (5 bases). Looked up from germline, CDR1 is SGDLS and CDR2 is YYNGEE. The CDR3 runs 16 residues. The germline V and J ends were trimmed by 3 bases and 3 bases, with 17 bases remaining between them. The DNA of the CDR3 is TGTGCCAGCAGCGCCCTAGACAGCACCTGGACAGATACGCAGTATTTT. Translated: CASSALDSTWTDTQYF.

This clone was detected once. The V and J genes are TRBV28 and TRBJ1-4; D call uncertain. CDR1 and CDR2 from the germline V gene are MDHEN and SYDVKM. The V gene lost 5 bases and the J gene lost 8 bases, with 18 bases spanning the gap. The length of the CDR3 is 15 residues. The CDR3 nucleotides are TGTGCCAGCAGTGGCCGAGGATTTTTGGAGGAAAAACTGTTTTTT. It encodes CASSGRGFLEEKLFF.

The V and J genes are TRBV28 and TRBJ1-1; 8 nucleotides match TRBD1. The CDR3 contains 12 residues. The V gene end was trimmed by 7 bases and the J gene end by 11 bases; junction bases not matched to a gene: 9. CDR1 and CDR2 (germline): MDHEN, SYDVKM. The CDR3 region is CASTLGQGFAFF. The CDR3, as DNA: TGTGCCAGCACCCTCGGACAGGGATTCGCTTTCTTT.

V usage is TRBV18 and J usage is TRBJ2-3; TRBD2 matches 10 bases. The germline V gene has CDR1 KGHSH and CDR2 LQKENI. Trimming cost V 3 bases and J 0 bases; bases outside gene matches: 0. CDR3 length equals 15 residues. The CDR3 reads CASSPTSGSTDTQYF. The CDR3 DNA is TGTGCCAGCTCACCGACTAGCGGGAGCACAGATACGCAGTATTTT. Using reference TRBV18 and TRBJ2-3 for the parts outside the CDR3, the full variable domain is NAGVMQNPRHLVRRRGQEARLRCSPMKGHSHVYWYRQLPEEGLKFMVYLQKENIIDESGMPKERFSAEFPKEGPSILRIQQVVRGDSAAYFCASSPTSGSTDTQYFGPGTRLTVL.

This clone was seen once. The V gene is TRBV27, the J gene TRBJ2-3, with D maybe TRBD2 (5 bases). The V end lost 3 bases, the J end lost 0 bases, and 10 bases lay between the germline ends. CDR3 length equals 15 residues. The germline gives CDR1 MNHEY, CDR2 SMNVEV (reference sequence). Written as DNA, the CDR3 is TGTGCCAGCAGTTTGTGGGAGCCTAGCACAGATACGCAGTATTTT. Protein product: CASSLWEPSTDTQYF.

The rearrangement links TRBV29-1 to TRBJ2-7, with a tentative D call TRBD2 (6 bases). The CDR3 spans 13 residues. The V gene's germline CDR1 is SQVTM and CDR2 ANQGSEA. Between the trimmed V and J ends, which lost 7 bases and 0 bases, there was a span of 13 bases. CDR3 loop: CSASLLASYEQYF. The CDR3 nucleotides are TGCAGCGCCAGCTTACTAGCCTCCTACGAGCAGTACTTC.

Written as DNA, the CDR3 is TGCAGCGTTGAGGAACTAGCGAAAGATACGCAGTATTTT. It specifies CSVEELAKDTQYF. The chain recombines TRBV29-1 with TRBJ2-3; 7 bases map to TRBD2. CDR1 SQVTM and CDR2 ANQGSEA come from the germline V gene. The CDR3 is made up of 13 amino acids. J was trimmed by 5 bases and V by 3 bases; bases with no gene match: 5.

The rearrangement links TRBV7-9 to TRBJ2-3; D not resolved. Germline V CDR1 and CDR2: SEHNR, FQNEAQ (reference sequence). Trimming took 3 bases from V and 7 from J, leaving 5 bases between them. CDR3 length: 11 amino acids. CDR3 residues: CASSFQNTQYF. The DNA for the CDR3 is TGTGCCAGCAGCTTTCAAAATACGCAGTATTTT. Filled out from reference TRBV7-9 and TRBJ2-3, the complete variable domain reads DTGVSQNPRHKITKRGQNVTFRCDPISEHNRLYWYRQTLGQGPEFLTYFQNEAQLEKSRLLSDRFSAERPKGSFSTLEIQRTEQGDSAMYLCASSFQNTQYFGPGTRLTVL.